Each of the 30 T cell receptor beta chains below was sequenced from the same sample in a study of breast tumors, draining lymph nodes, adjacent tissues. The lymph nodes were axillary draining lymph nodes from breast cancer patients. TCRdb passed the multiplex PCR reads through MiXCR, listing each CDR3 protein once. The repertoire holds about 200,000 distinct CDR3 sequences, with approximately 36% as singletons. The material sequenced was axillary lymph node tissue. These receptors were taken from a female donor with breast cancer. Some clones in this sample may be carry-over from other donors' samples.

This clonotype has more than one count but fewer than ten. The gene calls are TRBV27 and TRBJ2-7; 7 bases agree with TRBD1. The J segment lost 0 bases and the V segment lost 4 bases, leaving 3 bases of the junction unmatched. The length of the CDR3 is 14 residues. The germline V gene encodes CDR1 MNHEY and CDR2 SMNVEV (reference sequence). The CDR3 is CASSWQGDSYEQYF. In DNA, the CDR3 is TGTGCCAGCAGTTGGCAGGGGGACTCCTACGAGCAGTACTTC.

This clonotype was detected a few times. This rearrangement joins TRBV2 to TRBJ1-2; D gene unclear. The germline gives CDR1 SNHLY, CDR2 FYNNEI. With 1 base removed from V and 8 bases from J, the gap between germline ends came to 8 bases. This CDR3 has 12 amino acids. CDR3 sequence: CASSEERGGYTF. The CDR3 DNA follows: TGTGCCAGCAGTGAAGAGCGCGGGGGCTACACCTTC.

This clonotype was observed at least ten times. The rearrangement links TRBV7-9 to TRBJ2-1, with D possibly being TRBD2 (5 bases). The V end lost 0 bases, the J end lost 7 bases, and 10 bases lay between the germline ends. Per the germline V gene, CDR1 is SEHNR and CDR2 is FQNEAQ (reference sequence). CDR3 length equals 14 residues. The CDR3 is CASSLAFRTNEQFF. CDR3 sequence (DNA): TGTGCCAGCAGCTTAGCGTTTCGGACTAATGAGCAGTTCTTC.

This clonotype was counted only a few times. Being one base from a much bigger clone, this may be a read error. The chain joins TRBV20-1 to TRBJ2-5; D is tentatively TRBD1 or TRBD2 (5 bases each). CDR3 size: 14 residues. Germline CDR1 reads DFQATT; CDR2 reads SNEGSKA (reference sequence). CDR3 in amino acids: CSANRDALQEAQYF. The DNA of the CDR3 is TGCAGTGCTAACCGGGACGCCTTGCAAGAGGCCCAGTACTTC.

The CDR3 is CASSGSLRNTEAFF. The CDR3 nucleotides read TGTGCCAGCAGTGGATCCCTGAGGAACACTGAAGCTTTCTTT. The V gene is TRBV2, the J gene TRBJ1-1; D remains ambiguous. V was clipped by 4 bases and J by 1 base, with 10 bases between them. Germline assignment: CDR1 SNHLY and CDR2 FYNNEI. The length of the CDR3 is 14 residues.

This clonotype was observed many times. The CDR3 DNA reads TGTGCCAGCAGTACAGGTTCTGGGGCCAACGTCCTGACTTTC. Translating gives CASSTGSGANVLTF. This sequence joins TRBV7-3 and TRBJ2-6; D might be TRBD1 (5 bases). The CDR3 loop spans 14 amino acids. The germline V and J ends were trimmed by 6 bases and 1 base, with 7 bases remaining between them. Per the germline V gene, CDR1 is SGHTA and CDR2 is FQGTGA.

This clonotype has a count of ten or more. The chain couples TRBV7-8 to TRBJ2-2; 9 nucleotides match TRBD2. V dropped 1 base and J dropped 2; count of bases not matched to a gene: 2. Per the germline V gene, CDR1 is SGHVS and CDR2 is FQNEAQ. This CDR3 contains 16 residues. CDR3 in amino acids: CASSLGSGGNTGELFF. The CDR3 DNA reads TGTGCCAGCAGCTTAGGTAGCGGGGGAAACACCGGGGAGCTGTTTTTT. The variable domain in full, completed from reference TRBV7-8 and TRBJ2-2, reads GAGVSQSPRYKVAKRGQDVALRCDPISGHVSLFWYQQALGQGPEFLTYFQNEAQLDKSGLPSDRFFAERPEGSVSTLKIQRTQQEDSAVYLCASSLGSGGNTGELFFGEGSRLTVL.

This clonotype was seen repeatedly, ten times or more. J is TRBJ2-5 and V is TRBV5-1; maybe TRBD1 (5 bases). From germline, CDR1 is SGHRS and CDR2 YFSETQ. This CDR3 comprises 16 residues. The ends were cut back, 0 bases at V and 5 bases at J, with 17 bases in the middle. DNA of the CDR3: TGCGCCAGCAGCTTGGGTCCAGGGTCCCTTGGGGAGACCCAGTACTTC. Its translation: CASSLGPGSLGETQYF. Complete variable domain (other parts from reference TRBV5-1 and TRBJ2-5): KAGVTQTPRYLIKTRGQQVTLSCSPISGHRSVSWYQQTPGQGLQFLFEYFSETQRNKGNFPGRFSGRQFSNSRSEMNVSTLELGDSALYLCASSLGPGSLGETQYFGPGTRLLVL.

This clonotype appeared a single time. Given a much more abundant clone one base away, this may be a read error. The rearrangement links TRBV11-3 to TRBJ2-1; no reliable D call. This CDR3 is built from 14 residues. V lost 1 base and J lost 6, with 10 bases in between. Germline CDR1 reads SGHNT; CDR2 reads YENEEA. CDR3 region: CASSLASASNEQFF. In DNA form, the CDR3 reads TGTGCCAGCAGCTTAGCGTCAGCGTCCAATGAGCAGTTCTTC.

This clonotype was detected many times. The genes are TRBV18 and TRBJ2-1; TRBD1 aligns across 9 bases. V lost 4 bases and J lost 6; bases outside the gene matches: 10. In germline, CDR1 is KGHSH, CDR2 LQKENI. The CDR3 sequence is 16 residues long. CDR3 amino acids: CASSLGTGPSSNEQFF. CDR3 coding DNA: TGTGCCAGCTCACTCGGGACAGGGCCGAGCTCCAATGAGCAGTTCTTC. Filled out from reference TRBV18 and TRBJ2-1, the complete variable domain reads NAGVMQNPRHLVRRRGQEARLRCSPMKGHSHVYWYRQLPEEGLKFMVYLQKENIIDESGMPKERFSAEFPKEGPSILRIQQVVRGDSAAYFCASSLGTGPSSNEQFFGPGTRLTVL.

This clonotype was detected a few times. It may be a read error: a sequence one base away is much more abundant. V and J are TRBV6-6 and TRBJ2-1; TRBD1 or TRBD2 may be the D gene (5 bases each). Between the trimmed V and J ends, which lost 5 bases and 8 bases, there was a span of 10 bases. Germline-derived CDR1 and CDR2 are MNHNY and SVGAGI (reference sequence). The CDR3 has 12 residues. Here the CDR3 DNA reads TGTGCCAGCAGTCATCGAGGGGATGAGCAGTTCTTC. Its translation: CASSHRGDEQFF.

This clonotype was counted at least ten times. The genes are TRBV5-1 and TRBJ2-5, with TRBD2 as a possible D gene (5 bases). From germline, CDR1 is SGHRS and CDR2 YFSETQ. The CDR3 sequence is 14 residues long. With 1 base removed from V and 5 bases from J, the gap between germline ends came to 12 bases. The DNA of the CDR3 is TGCGCCAGCAGCTTGAGATCCGGGGAGGAGACCCAGTACTTC. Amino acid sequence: CASSLRSGEETQYF. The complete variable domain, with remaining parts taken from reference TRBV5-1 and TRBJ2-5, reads KAGVTQTPRYLIKTRGQQVTLSCSPISGHRSVSWYQQTPGQGLQFLFEYFSETQRNKGNFPGRFSGRQFSNSRSEMNVSTLELGDSALYLCASSLRSGEETQYFGPGTRLLVL.

This chain's CDR3 is CASSGTGGSGNTIYF. The CDR3 DNA reads TGTGCCAGTAGTGGGACAGGGGGCTCTGGAAACACCATATATTTT. The chain has TRBV19 and TRBJ1-3; 11 nucleotides agree with TRBD1. In germline, CDR1 is LNHDA, CDR2 SQIVND (reference sequence). Unmatched junction bases numbered 0, after V lost 5 bases and J lost 0 bases. This CDR3 spans 15 amino acids.

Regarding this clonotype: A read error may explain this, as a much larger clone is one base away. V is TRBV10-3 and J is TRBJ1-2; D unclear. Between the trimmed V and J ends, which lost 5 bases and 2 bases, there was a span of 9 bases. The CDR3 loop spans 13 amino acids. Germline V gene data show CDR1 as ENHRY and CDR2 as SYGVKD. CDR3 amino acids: CAISYDGNYGYTF. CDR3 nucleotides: TGTGCCATCAGTTACGACGGGAACTATGGCTACACCTTC.

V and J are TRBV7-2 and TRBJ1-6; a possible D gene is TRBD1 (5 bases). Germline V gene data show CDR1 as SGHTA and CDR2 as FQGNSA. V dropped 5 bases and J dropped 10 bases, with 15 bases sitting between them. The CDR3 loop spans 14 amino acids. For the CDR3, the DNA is TGTGCCAGCAGCCTACTAGCAGGGCTCTCACCCCTCCACTTT. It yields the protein CASSLLAGLSPLHF.

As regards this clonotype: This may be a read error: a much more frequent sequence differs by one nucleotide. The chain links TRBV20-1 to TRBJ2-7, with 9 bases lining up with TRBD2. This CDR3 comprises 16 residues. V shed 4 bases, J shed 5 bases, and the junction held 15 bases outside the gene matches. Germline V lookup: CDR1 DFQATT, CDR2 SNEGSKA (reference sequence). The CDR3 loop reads CSATPGGRGGSNEQYF. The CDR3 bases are TGCAGTGCTACCCCTGGGGGGCGGGGGGGGTCTAACGAGCAGTACTTC.

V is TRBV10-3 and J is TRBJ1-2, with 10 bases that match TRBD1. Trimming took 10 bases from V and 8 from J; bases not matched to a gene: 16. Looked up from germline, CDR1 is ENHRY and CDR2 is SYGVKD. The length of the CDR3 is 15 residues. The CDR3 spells CATAGAGTGASGYTF. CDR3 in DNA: TGTGCCACCGCGGGCGCAGGGACAGGGGCTTCCGGCTACACCTTC.

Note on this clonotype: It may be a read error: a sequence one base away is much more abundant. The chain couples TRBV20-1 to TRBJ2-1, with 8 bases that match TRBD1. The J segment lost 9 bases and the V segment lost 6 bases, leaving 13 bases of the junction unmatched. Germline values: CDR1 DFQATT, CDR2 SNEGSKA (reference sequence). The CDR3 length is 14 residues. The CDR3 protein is CSAETGDRFTEQFF. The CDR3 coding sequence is TGCAGTGCGGAGACGGGGGACAGGTTCACTGAGCAGTTCTTC.

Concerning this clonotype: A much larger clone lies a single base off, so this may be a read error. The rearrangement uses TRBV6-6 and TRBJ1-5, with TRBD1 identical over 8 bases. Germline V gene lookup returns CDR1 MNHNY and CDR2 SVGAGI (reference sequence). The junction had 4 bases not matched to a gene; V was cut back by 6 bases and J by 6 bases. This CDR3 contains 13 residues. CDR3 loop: CASRGQGVQPQHF. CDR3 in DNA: TGTGCCAGCAGAGGACAGGGTGTTCAGCCCCAGCATTTT.

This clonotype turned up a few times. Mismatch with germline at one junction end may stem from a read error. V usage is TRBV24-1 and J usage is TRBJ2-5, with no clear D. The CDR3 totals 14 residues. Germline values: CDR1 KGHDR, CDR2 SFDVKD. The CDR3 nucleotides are TGTGCCACCAGTGATTCCGCCCGGCAAGAGGCCCAGTACTTC. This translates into CATSDSARQEAQYF.

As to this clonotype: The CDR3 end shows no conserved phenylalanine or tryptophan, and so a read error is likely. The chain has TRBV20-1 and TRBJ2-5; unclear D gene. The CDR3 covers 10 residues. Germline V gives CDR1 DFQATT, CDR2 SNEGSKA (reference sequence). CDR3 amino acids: CSARTEAQYS. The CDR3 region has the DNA TGCAGTGCTAGAACAGAGGCCCAGTACTCC.

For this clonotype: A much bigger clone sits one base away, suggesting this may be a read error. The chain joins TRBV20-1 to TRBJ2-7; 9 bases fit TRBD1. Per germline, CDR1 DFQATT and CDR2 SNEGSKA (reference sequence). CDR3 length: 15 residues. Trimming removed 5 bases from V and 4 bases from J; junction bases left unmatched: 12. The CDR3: CSAPLTGGFPYEQYF. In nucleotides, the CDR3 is TGCAGTGCTCCTCTCACAGGGGGCTTTCCGTACGAGCAGTACTTC.

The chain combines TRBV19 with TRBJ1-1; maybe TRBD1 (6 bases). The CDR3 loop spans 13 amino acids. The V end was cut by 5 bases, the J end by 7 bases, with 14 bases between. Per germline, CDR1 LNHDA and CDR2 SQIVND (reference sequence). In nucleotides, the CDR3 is TGTGCCAGTAGTCAAGGGGGGTGGGGTGAAGCTTTCTTT. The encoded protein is CASSQGGWGEAFF.

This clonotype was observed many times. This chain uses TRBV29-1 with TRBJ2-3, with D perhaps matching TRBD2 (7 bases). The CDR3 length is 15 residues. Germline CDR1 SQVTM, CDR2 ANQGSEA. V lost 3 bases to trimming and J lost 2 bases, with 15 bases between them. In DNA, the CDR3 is TGCAGCGTTGAGGGTGGGAGGGGGGCCACAGATACGCAGTATTTT. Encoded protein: CSVEGGRGATDTQYF.

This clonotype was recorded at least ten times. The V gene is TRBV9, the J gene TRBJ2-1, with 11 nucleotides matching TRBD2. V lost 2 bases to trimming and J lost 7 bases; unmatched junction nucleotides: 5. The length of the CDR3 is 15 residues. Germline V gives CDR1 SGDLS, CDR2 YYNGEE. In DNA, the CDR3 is TGTGCCAGCAGCGTTAGCGGGAGGGCCTGGAATGAGCAGTTCTTC. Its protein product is CASSVSGRAWNEQFF.

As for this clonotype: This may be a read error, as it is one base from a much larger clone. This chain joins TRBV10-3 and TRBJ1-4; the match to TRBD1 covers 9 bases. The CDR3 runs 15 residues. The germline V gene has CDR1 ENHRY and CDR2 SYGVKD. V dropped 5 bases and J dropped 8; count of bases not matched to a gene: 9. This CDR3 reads CAISHKGQGREKLFF. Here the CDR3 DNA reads TGTGCCATCAGTCACAAGGGACAGGGAAGGGAAAAACTGTTTTTT.

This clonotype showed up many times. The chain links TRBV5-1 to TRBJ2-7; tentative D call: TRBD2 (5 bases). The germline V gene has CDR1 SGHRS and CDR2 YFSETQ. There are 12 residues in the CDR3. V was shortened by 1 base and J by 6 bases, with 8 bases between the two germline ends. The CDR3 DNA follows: TGCGCCAGCAGCTTGCCTAGCCTCGAGCAGTACTTC. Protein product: CASSLPSLEQYF.

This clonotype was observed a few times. CDR3 coding DNA: TGTGCCAGCAGATACAGGGGAATAGAGACCCAGTACTTC. Residues: CASRYRGIETQYF. The chain combines TRBV6-2 or TRBV6-3 with TRBJ2-5; 7 bases align to TRBD1. Germline V lookup: CDR1 MNHEY, CDR2 SVGEGT. CDR3 length: 13 amino acids. J was trimmed by 4 bases and V by 6 bases; bases with no gene match: 5.

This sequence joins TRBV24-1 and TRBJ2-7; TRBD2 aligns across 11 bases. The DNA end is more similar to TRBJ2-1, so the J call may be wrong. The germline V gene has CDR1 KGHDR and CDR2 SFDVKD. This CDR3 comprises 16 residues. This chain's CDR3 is CATSEVAGGRSNEQFF. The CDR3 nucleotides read TGTGCCACCAGTGAGGTAGCGGGGGGGAGAAGCAATGAGCAGTTCTTC.

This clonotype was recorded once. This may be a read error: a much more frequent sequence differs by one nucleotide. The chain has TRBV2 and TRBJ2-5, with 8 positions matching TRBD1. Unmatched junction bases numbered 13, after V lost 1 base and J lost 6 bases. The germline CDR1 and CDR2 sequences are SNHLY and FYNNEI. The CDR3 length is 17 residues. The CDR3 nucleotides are TGTGCCAGCAGTGAAGTTAGTCCCCTGGCAGGGGGCAAGACCCAGTACTTC. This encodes CASSEVSPLAGGKTQYF.